The 26 T cell receptor beta chains given below trace back to one sample, sequenced in a study of T cell responses to AZD1222 COVID-19 vaccine (dated by TCRdb to the early 2020s). This specimen's time point label, interpreted: baseline before first vaccination. The protocol used for the library was the immunoSEQ multiplex PCR assay. TCRdb took over this immuneACCESS table, retaining in-frame rearrangements with V and J assigned. Such tables are incomplete; in checked studies, under half of the missing clones stem from an unresolved V gene, and the remainder is unexplained. Within this sample are over 75,000 clones, with roughly 89% of them counted one time only. The top ten clones comprise 2.2% of the sample. Here the sequenced sample was peripheral blood, taken on day 0 of AZD1222 vaccination. The receptors were gathered from an adult in good health.

The chain links TRBV7-9 to TRBJ1-5; D perhaps matches TRBD1 (5 bases). Germline CDR1 SEHNR, CDR2 FQNEAQ (reference sequence). Trimming removed 7 bases from V and 5 bases from J, with 9 bases in between. The CDR3 is 12 residues long. The CDR3 here is CASNLQDQPQHF. DNA of the CDR3: TGTGCCAGCAATTTACAGGATCAGCCCCAGCATTTT.

This clone is a singleton in its sample. The chain couples TRBV6-5 to TRBJ2-2; 8 bases agree with TRBD1. The CDR3 is made up of 15 amino acids. J was trimmed by 5 bases and V by 7 bases; bases with no gene match: 9. The germline V gene has CDR1 MNHEY and CDR2 SVGAGI. The CDR3: CASKQRTGWTGELFF. As DNA, the CDR3 is TGTGCCAGCAAACAAAGGACAGGGTGGACCGGGGAGCTGTTTTTT.

The chain is built from TRBV2 and TRBJ2-3, with 9 bases aligning to TRBD2. After removal of 5 bases from V and 0 bases from J, the junction contained 12 bases not matched to a gene. In germline, CDR1 is SNHLY, CDR2 FYNNEI. CDR3 length: 18 amino acids. The CDR3, as DNA: TGTGCCAGCAGTACCTCCAACAGCGGGGGGACTAGCACAGATACGCAGTATTTT. Its translation is CASSTSNSGGTSTDTQYF.

The CDR3 DNA follows: TGTGCCAGCAGCCCGGACAGGGTTGCTTTCTTT. Translated: CASSPDRVAFF. This chain joins TRBV7-9 and TRBJ1-1, with TRBD1 matching 8 bases. The CDR3 sequence is 11 residues long. The ends lost 5 bases at V and 11 bases at J; junction bases unmatched: 4. Germline CDR1 reads SEHNR; CDR2 reads FQNEAQ (reference sequence).

The gene calls are TRBV18 and TRBJ1-5; the D gene is possibly TRBD1 (6 bases). The CDR3 loop spans 14 amino acids. Germline CDR1 and CDR2: KGHSH and LQKENI. V gave up 6 bases and J gave up 3 bases, with 12 bases separating them. CDR3 loop: CASSPTGYNQPQHF. CDR3 in DNA: TGTGCCAGCTCTCCCACAGGGTACAATCAGCCCCAGCATTTT.

The chain carries TRBV12-5 and TRBJ1-3, with TRBD1 as a possible D gene (5 bases). CDR1 is LGHNT, CDR2 FRNRAP, per germline. V gave up 6 bases and J gave up 0 bases, with 12 bases separating them. The CDR3 has 15 amino acids. The CDR3 loop reads CASGPGRLSGNTIYF. For the CDR3, the DNA is TGTGCTAGTGGCCCGGGACGGCTCTCTGGAAACACCATATATTTT.

The gene calls are TRBV15 and TRBJ1-2; no clear D gene. CDR1 is LNHNV and CDR2 is YYDKDF in the germline V gene (reference sequence). Deletions cut 5 bases from V and 7 bases from J, with 17 bases between. There are 14 residues in the CDR3. The CDR3 coding sequence is TGTGCCACCAGCCCCAGGCGGGAGGCGGTTGGCTACACCTTC. Amino acids: CATSPRREAVGYTF.

The rearrangement uses TRBV7-9 and TRBJ2-5, with 11 bases aligning to TRBD2. The CDR3 spans 19 residues. CDR1 is SEHNR and CDR2 is FQNEAQ in the germline V gene (reference sequence). The ends lost 5 bases at V and 3 bases at J; junction bases unmatched: 17. CDR3 bases: TGTGCCAGCAGCCCACGGGGGGGAACTAGCGGGAGTTACGAAGAGACCCAGTACTTC. Amino acid sequence: CASSPRGGTSGSYEETQYF.

The J gene is TRBJ1-4, the V gene TRBV30; D gene uncertain. This CDR3 comprises 13 residues. The V end was cut by 1 base, the J end by 12 bases, with 15 bases between. Per the germline V gene, CDR1 is GTSNPN and CDR2 is SVGIG (reference sequence). The DNA of the CDR3 is TGTGCCTGGAGTGGCGGTGGCGGGTGGGAACTGTTTTTT. Protein product: CAWSGGGGWELFF. The full variable domain, in which reference TRBV30 and TRBJ1-4 provide the parts outside the CDR3, is SQTIHQWPATLVQPVGSPLSLECTVEGTSNPNLYWYRQAAGRGLQLLFYSVGIGQISSEVPQNLSASRPQDRQFILSSKKLLLSDSGFYLCAWSGGGGWELFFGSGTQLSVL.

The rearrangement uses TRBV11-1 and TRBJ1-1; D is undetermined. This CDR3 is built from 13 residues. Germline V gives CDR1 SGHAT, CDR2 FQDESV (reference sequence). Between the trimmed V and J ends, which lost 6 bases and 3 bases, there was a span of 11 bases. This CDR3 is CASSIVGYTEAFF. Here the CDR3 DNA reads TGTGCCAGCAGTATAGTAGGGTACACTGAAGCTTTCTTT. The full variable domain, rest sourced from reference TRBV11-1 and TRBJ1-1, is EAEVAQSPRYKITEKSQAVAFWCDPISGHATLYWYRQILGQGPELLVQFQDESVVDDSQLPKDRFSAERLKGVDSTLKIQPAELGDSAMYLCASSIVGYTEAFFGQGTRLTVV.

The chain combines TRBV5-1 with TRBJ2-7; 14 bases line up with TRBD2. CDR3 length: 16 residues. Germline values: CDR1 SGHRS, CDR2 YFSETQ. V was clipped by 4 bases and J by 5 bases; unmatched bases: 8. The CDR3: CASSPRLAGGTNEQYF. In DNA, the CDR3 is TGCGCCAGCAGCCCTAGACTAGCGGGGGGGACAAACGAGCAGTACTTC. Using reference TRBV5-1 and TRBJ2-7 for the parts outside the CDR3, the full variable domain is KAGVTQTPRYLIKTRGQQVTLSCSPISGHRSVSWYQQTPGQGLQFLFEYFSETQRNKGNFPGRFSGRQFSNSRSEMNVSTLELGDSALYLCASSPRLAGGTNEQYFGPGTRLTVT.

V usage is TRBV24-1 and J usage is TRBJ1-2; D may be TRBD1 (5 bases). Germline V gene data show CDR1 as KGHDR and CDR2 as SFDVKD. Trimming removed 3 bases at V and 10 bases at J, with 8 bases between. The CDR3 extends over 11 amino acids. The CDR3 loop reads CATSDRGYYTF. CDR3 coding DNA: TGTGCCACCAGTGATCGGGGCTACTACACCTTC.

This sequence joins TRBV29-1 and TRBJ2-1; 10 bases are shared with TRBD2. The CDR3 covers 15 residues. Per the germline V gene, CDR1 is SQVTM and CDR2 is ANQGSEA. V trimming: 6 bases; J trimming: 7 bases; junction bases outside the gene matches: 12. The CDR3 loop reads CSVRALAGVDNEQFF. The CDR3 DNA sequence: TGCAGCGTCCGAGCTCTAGCGGGAGTGGATAATGAGCAGTTCTTC.

This chain links TRBV4-1 with TRBJ2-1; 8 nucleotides agree with TRBD2. J was trimmed by 3 bases and V by 1 base; bases with no gene match: 2. Germline values: CDR1 MGHRA, CDR2 YSYEKL. The CDR3 contains 15 residues. Written as DNA, the CDR3 is TGCGCCAGCAGCCAAGTTGCGGGGGGCTACAATGAGCAGTTCTTC. This encodes CASSQVAGGYNEQFF.

This sequence joins TRBV11-2 and TRBJ1-1, with D hard to call. CDR3 length equals 14 residues. V shed 4 bases and J shed 1 base, with 10 bases lying between them. Germline assignment: CDR1 SGHAT and CDR2 FQNNGV. The CDR3 nucleotides read TGTGCCAGCAGCTCGCATTTGGGGAACACTGAAGCTTTCTTT. This translates into CASSSHLGNTEAFF.

A single count supports this clone. Here the CDR3 DNA reads TGTGCCAGCAGCTGGGGGGGCAGAAACACTGAAGCTTTCTTT. Amino acids: CASSWGGRNTEAFF. This rearrangement joins TRBV7-9 to TRBJ1-1; possible D gene TRBD1, 6 bases. Germline V gene sequence: CDR1 SEHNR, CDR2 FQNEAQ (reference sequence). Trimming took off 4 bases at V and 2 bases at J, with 11 bases between the two ends. This CDR3 contains 14 residues. Filled out from reference TRBV7-9 and TRBJ1-1, the complete variable domain reads DTGVSQNPRHKITKRGQNVTFRCDPISEHNRLYWYRQTLGQGPEFLTYFQNEAQLEKSRLLSDRFSAERPKGSFSTLEIQRTEQGDSAMYLCASSWGGRNTEAFFGQGTRLTVV.

This rearrangement joins TRBV6-5 to TRBJ1-4; tentative D call: TRBD1 (5 bases). Deletions cut 2 bases from V and 1 base from J, with 8 bases between. This CDR3 spans 15 amino acids. CDR1 is MNHEY, CDR2 SVGAGI, per germline. CDR3 DNA: TGTGCCAGCAGTTACCCCGGGGGAACTAATGAAAAACTGTTTTTT. This sequence encodes CASSYPGGTNEKLFF.

The V gene is TRBV28, the J gene TRBJ1-5; 7 nucleotides line up with TRBD1. Germline V gene sequence: CDR1 MDHEN, CDR2 SYDVKM. The V segment lost 2 bases and the J segment 4 bases; nucleotides outside the gene matches: 8. The CDR3 runs 16 residues. The CDR3 loop reads CASSLRSRGRNQPQHF. The CDR3 region has the DNA TGTGCCAGCAGTTTAAGATCCAGGGGGAGGAATCAGCCCCAGCATTTT.

The chain has TRBV3-1 (or the pseudogene TRBV3-2) and TRBJ1-2; D ambiguous. CDR3 size: 14 residues. V was cut by 1 base and J by 8 bases, with 14 bases left in between. Germline assignment: CDR1 LGHDT and CDR2 YNNKEL (reference sequence). The CDR3: CASSQGERSIGYTF. The CDR3 bases are TGTGCCAGCAGCCAAGGGGAGCGGTCCATAGGCTACACCTTC.

V and J are TRBV5-5 and TRBJ2-7; 10 bases match TRBD1. The CDR3 spans 14 residues. J gave up 1 base and V 4 bases, and 2 bases lay outside the gene matches. Germline CDR1 SGHKS, CDR2 YYEKEE (reference sequence). In DNA, the CDR3 is TGTGCCAGCAGCAAGGGACAGGGGTCCTACGAGCAGTACTTC. This encodes CASSKGQGSYEQYF.

The V and J genes are TRBV6-1 and TRBJ2-3; no definite D call. There are 15 residues in the CDR3. Trimming pared 2 bases from V and 5 bases from J, leaving 14 bases between. Per the germline V gene, CDR1 is MNHNS and CDR2 is SASEGT. The CDR3 sequence is CASSETSSLRDTQYF. The CDR3 DNA follows: TGTGCCAGCAGTGAAACCAGCAGTCTTAGAGATACGCAGTATTTT.

This chain links TRBV15 with TRBJ2-7; 10 bases are a match to TRBD2. Germline V CDR1 and CDR2: LNHNV, YYDKDF (reference sequence). V shed 3 bases and J 4 bases; nucleotides not matched to a gene: 9. The CDR3 is 16 amino acids. The CDR3 loop is CATSSRTSGLNYEQYF. As DNA, the CDR3 is TGTGCCACCAGCAGTCGGACTAGCGGACTAAATTACGAGCAGTACTTC.

This rearrangement joins TRBV7-9 to TRBJ2-2, with D unclear. Trimming took 3 bases from V and 3 from J, leaving 8 bases between them. Looked up from germline, CDR1 is SEHNR and CDR2 is FQNEAQ (reference sequence). The CDR3 extends over 14 amino acids. The CDR3 sequence: CASSFGGYTGELFF. DNA for the CDR3: TGTGCCAGCAGCTTTGGCGGATACACCGGGGAGCTGTTTTTT.

V is TRBV12-5 and J is TRBJ1-1, with TRBD1 identical over 8 bases. This CDR3 region has 14 residues. V gave up 6 bases and J gave up 1 base; unmatched junction bases: 4. CDR1 is LGHNT, CDR2 FRNRAP, per germline. This CDR3 is CASGLGQGNTEAFF. The CDR3 region has the DNA TGTGCTAGTGGCCTAGGACAGGGGAACACTGAAGCTTTCTTT.

The chain is built from TRBV10-3 and TRBJ1-1, with a tentative D call TRBD1 (5 bases). This CDR3 is built from 13 residues. Looked up from germline, CDR1 is ENHRY and CDR2 is SYGVKD. Trimming left V 5 bases short and J 1 base short, with 8 bases between. The CDR3 spells CAISRDPNTEAFF. DNA of the CDR3: TGTGCCATCAGTCGGGACCCGAACACTGAAGCTTTCTTT.

J is TRBJ1-4 and V is TRBV15; D is uncertain. Germline CDR1 reads LNHNV; CDR2 reads YYDKDF (reference sequence). The CDR3 runs 17 residues. Deletions cut 3 bases from V and 5 bases from J, with 19 bases between. The CDR3 loop is CATSRTDGPVINEKLFF. The CDR3 nucleotides read TGTGCCACCAGCAGGACGGACGGCCCAGTAATCAATGAAAAACTGTTTTTT.